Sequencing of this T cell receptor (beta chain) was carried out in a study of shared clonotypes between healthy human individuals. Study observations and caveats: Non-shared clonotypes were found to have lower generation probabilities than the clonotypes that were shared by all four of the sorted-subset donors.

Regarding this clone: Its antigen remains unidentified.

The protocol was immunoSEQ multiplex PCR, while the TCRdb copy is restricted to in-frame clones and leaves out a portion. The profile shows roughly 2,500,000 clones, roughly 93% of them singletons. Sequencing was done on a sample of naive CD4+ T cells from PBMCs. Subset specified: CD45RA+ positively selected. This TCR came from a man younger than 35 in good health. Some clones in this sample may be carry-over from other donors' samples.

The CDR3 is CASSLAGGRPLQETQYF. The CDR3 nucleotides are TGCGCCAGCAGCTTGGCGGGGGGGAGGCCCCTCCAAGAGACCCAGTACTTC. The genes are TRBV5-1 and TRBJ2-5; 8 nucleotides agree with TRBD2. The CDR3 covers 17 residues. The J segment lost 1 base and the V segment lost 0 bases, leaving 8 bases of the junction unmatched. Germline assignment: CDR1 SGHRS and CDR2 YFSETQ. The whole variable domain, remainder taken from reference TRBV5-1 and TRBJ2-5, is KAGVTQTPRYLIKTRGQQVTLSCSPISGHRSVSWYQQTPGQGLQFLFEYFSETQRNKGNFPGRFSGRQFSNSRSEMNVSTLELGDSALYLCASSLAGGRPLQETQYFGPGTRLLVL.